This TCR beta chain derives from a study of Graves' ophthalmopathy and Graves' hyperthyroidism. Study summary: Peripheral blood was obtained at first diagnosis, ahead of any treatment. Study results and caveats: Clonotypes were expanded in thyroid at above 0.001 frequency, and most also appeared in blood.

In its sample, this clonotype was seen many times. Its antigen is currently unknown. Hyperthyroidism qualified as stable when ophthalmopathy did not develop within 18 months of follow-up. The sequenced template was RNA, covering the TCR beta CDR3 region. HTBI-primed first-round RT-PCR preceded second-round multiplex PCR. TCRdb processed the multiplex PCR reads anew with MiXCR; each CDR3 protein has one entry. This sample yields some 350,000 distinct CDR3 sequences, of which about a sixth are seen a single time; roughly 2.6% belongs to the top ten. The J segment lost 4 bases and the V segment lost 2 bases, leaving 7 bases of the junction unmatched. Germline V CDR1 and CDR2: MDHEN, SYDVKM. CDR3 length: 16 amino acids.

This sequence was found in an adult woman with stable Graves' hyperthyroidism. The source material was peripheral blood. V and J are TRBV28 and TRBJ1-3; 8 positions match TRBD1. The CDR3 coding sequence is TGTGCCAGCAGTTTACTCGGACAGGGTGGCGGAAACACCATATATTTT. As protein: CASSLLGQGGGNTIYF.